This T cell receptor beta chain was sequenced for a study of Tregs in tolerant kidney transplant recipients. Unstimulated Tregs (CD4+CD25+CD127-) and CD4+CD25- non-Tregs were sorted from PBMCs. Germline V gene lookup returns CDR1 GTSNPN and CDR2 SVGIG (reference sequence). After removal of 6 bases from V and 1 base from J, the junction contained 6 bases not matched to a gene. The CDR3 totals 14 residues. Repertoires were generated with immunoSEQ multiplex PCR, while TCRdb's copy carries only in-frame clones and drops some. The data show 100,000 to 120,000 clones, around 87% seen once. The source is a human donor who received a combined kidney and bone marrow transplant. The rearrangement uses TRBV30 and TRBJ1-5; 7 nucleotides agree with TRBD1. The source material was CD4+ T cells from blood, sampled before the transplant. The CDR3: CACHTGVSNQPQHF. CDR3 DNA sequence: TGTGCCTGCCACACAGGGGTGAGCAATCAGCCCCAGCATTTT.